The 5 T cell receptor beta chains below all came from one sample that was sequenced in a study of shared clonotypes between healthy human individuals. Generated by immunoSEQ multiplex PCR, the TCRdb table keeps only in-frame clones and is missing some. The sample holds about 2 million clones; around 96% are singletons and the top ten take around 1%. CD8 cells classed as naive were CD45RO-negative and positively selected for CCR7, excluding terminally differentiated effector memory CD45RA+ cells. The sequenced material came from naive CD8+ T cells sorted from blood. Every receptor here comes from a young man in good health.

The chain couples TRBV2 to TRBJ2-7; D might be TRBD2 (5 bases). CDR3 length equals 14 residues. Germline V gene sequence: CDR1 SNHLY, CDR2 FYNNEI. V lost 9 bases and J 2 bases, leaving 17 bases between the germline ends. The CDR3 DNA reads TGTGCCAGTGGGGAGTTAGCTGATGCCTACGAGCAGTACTTC. The encoded protein is CASGELADAYEQYF.

The chain employs TRBV9 and TRBJ2-7; TRBD1 aligns across 9 bases. The germline V gene encodes CDR1 SGDLS and CDR2 YYNGEE. This CDR3 is built from 16 residues. J lost 2 bases, V lost 3 bases, and 9 bases had no gene match. Written as DNA, the CDR3 is TGTGCCAGCAGCGGTATACCGGGACAGGGAACCTACGAGCAGTACTTC. Protein product: CASSGIPGQGTYEQYF.

This chain connects TRBV5-8 to TRBJ1-2; 9 bases line up with TRBD1. The V gene end was trimmed by 4 bases and the J gene end by 6 bases; junction bases not matched to a gene: 10. Germline-derived CDR1 and CDR2 are SGHTS and YDEGEE. The CDR3 spans 15 residues. For the CDR3, the DNA is TGTGCCAGCAGCCCCGGACAGGGGATAGAAGATGGCTACACCTTC. Translating gives CASSPGQGIEDGYTF.

This clone was picked up one time. V gene TRBV9 combines with J gene TRBJ2-1; D not certain. The CDR3 length is 13 residues. The germline V and J ends were trimmed by 0 bases and 3 bases, with 4 bases remaining between them. Germline V gene lookup returns CDR1 SGDLS and CDR2 YYNGEE. Here the CDR3 reads CASSVEVYNEQFF. The CDR3, as DNA: TGTGCCAGCAGCGTAGAAGTCTACAATGAGCAGTTCTTC.

The chain combines TRBV27 with TRBJ1-1; possibly TRBD1 for D (5 bases). The germline CDR1 and CDR2 sequences are MNHEY and SMNVEV (reference sequence). The CDR3 is made up of 16 amino acids. The germline V and J ends were trimmed by 4 bases and 1 base, with 16 bases remaining between them. DNA of the CDR3: TGTGCCAGCAGTTCGTCCCGGGACGGCCCGAACACTGAAGCTTTCTTT. This encodes CASSSSRDGPNTEAFF.